The clone carrying this T cell receptor beta chain was seen many times. Its antigen is unknown. All donors comprised healthy Caucasians. These data belong to a study of identical twins. Study-wide points: Partly confounded zero-insertion analyses could result from invariant MAIT and iNKT cells.

The cDNA had a unique molecular identifier and a template-switch universal primer site. In TCRdb, the 5' RACE reads were re-called with MiXCR into one record per CDR3 protein. The sample holds more than 650,000 distinct CDR3 sequences, approximately 6.1% seen once. Trimming shortened V by 8 bases and J by 2 bases, and 13 bases separated the two germline ends. The CDR3 runs to 14 residues. Sequencing was carried out using naive T cells sorted from blood. The receptor comes from a man between 18 and 35 years old in good health. This rearrangement joins TRBV12-3 or TRBV12-4 to TRBJ2-1; possible D gene TRBD1, 5 bases. This chain's CDR3 is CASLKGSAYNEQFF. For the CDR3, the DNA is TGTGCCAGCCTAAAGGGGTCGGCCTACAATGAGCAGTTCTTC.